These T cell receptor beta chains were read from a single sample in a study of cytomegalovirus exposure and HLA in healthy donors. Method: immunoSEQ multiplex PCR; TCRdb's copy keeps in-frame clones and lacks some. The sample gives 150,000 to 200,000 clones, 85% of which show up once; 15% to 20% is in the top ten. Material: PBMCs. These receptors originate from a man aged 18 to 30 in good health and CMV-seropositive. Both conserved end residues are part of each CDR3. Fields, in order: D gene, V gene, J gene, clone size, CDR3 DNA, CDR3 protein. D genes are given only for firm matches. Rows may omit the clone size; those that give it use once, few, many or a size class.

D: NA
V: TRBV7-9
J: TRBJ2-7
size: once
DNA: TGTGCCAGCAGCCCGACGGAGGACTTTGAGCAGTACTTC
CDR3: CASSPTEDFEQYF

D: TRBD1
V: TRBV18
J: TRBJ2-1
size: NA
DNA: TGTGCCAGCTCTTTCCTACGGACAGGGACCTACAATGAGCAGTTCTTC
CDR3: CASSFLRTGTYNEQFF

D: NA
V: TRBV27
J: TRBJ2-1
size: NA
DNA: TGTGCCAGCAGTTTATATGGGGCAGGGCACAATGAGCAGTTCTTC
CDR3: CASSLYGAGHNEQFF

D: TRBD1
V: TRBV2
J: TRBJ2-1
size: once
DNA: TGTGCCAGCAGTGATGGTCAGGGGGCAATCAATGAGCAGTTCTTC
CDR3: CASSDGQGAINEQFF

D: NA
V: TRBV30
J: TRBJ2-3
size: NA
DNA: TGTGCCTGGAGTTCGGGGAGGTCAGATACGCAGTATTTT
CDR3: CAWSSGRSDTQYF

D: TRBD1
V: TRBV7-9
J: TRBJ2-7
size: NA
DNA: TGTGCCAGCAGCTTAGCCCCCGGGACAGGGGTTTTCGACGAGCAGTACTTC
CDR3: CASSLAPGTGVFDEQYF

D: TRBD1
V: TRBV6-5
J: TRBJ1-2
size: NA
DNA: TGTGCCAGCAGTTCGAGACAGGGACTTTTGGGCTACACCTTC
CDR3: CASSSRQGLLGYTF

D: TRBD1
V: TRBV5-1
J: TRBJ1-1
size: NA
DNA: TGCGCCAGCAGCGTCGGACAGGGGCACGCTGAAGCTTTCTTT
CDR3: CASSVGQGHAEAFF

D: TRBD1
V: TRBV5-6
J: TRBJ1-1
size: few
DNA: TGTGCCAGCAGCTGGAGGGACAGGGGGACTGAAGCTTTCTTT
CDR3: CASSWRDRGTEAFF

D: NA
V: TRBV7-6
J: TRBJ2-3
size: NA
DNA: TGTGCCAGCAGCTCCTCCGATACGCAGTATTTT
CDR3: CASSSSDTQYF

D: NA
V: TRBV4-2
J: TRBJ2-6
size: few
DNA: TGTGCCAGCAGCCAACTAAAGATACAGGGAACTCCGGAGTCTGGGGCCAACGTCCTGACTTTC
CDR3: CASSQLKIQGTPESGANVLTF

D: TRBD2
V: TRBV4-2
J: TRBJ2-3
size: NA
DNA: TGTGCCAGCAGCCTTGTAGCGGGGGGCGGCCGGGGGCAGTATTTT
CDR3: CASSLVAGGGRGQYF

D: NA
V: TRBV4-1
J: TRBJ2-1
size: NA
DNA: TGCGCCAGCAGCCAAGGGCGGAGCTCCTACAATGAGCAGTTCTTC
CDR3: CASSQGRSSYNEQFF

D: TRBD1
V: TRBV27
J: TRBJ2-7
size: NA
DNA: TGTGCCAGCAGACTCCTACAGGGGTCGGAGCAGTACTTC
CDR3: CASRLLQGSEQYF

D: TRBD1
V: TRBV13
J: TRBJ2-3
size: NA
DNA: TGTGCCAGCAGCCCCTGGGGGGGACAGGGGAAAGATACGCAGTATTTT
CDR3: CASSPWGGQGKDTQYF

D: NA
V: TRBV28
J: TRBJ1-5
size: NA
DNA: TGTGCCAGCAGTTTACAGGAATATAGCAATCAGCCCCAGCATTTT
CDR3: CASSLQEYSNQPQHF

D: NA
V: TRBV5-1
J: TRBJ2-5
size: NA
DNA: TGCGCCAGCAGCTTGGTGAGCGACCGGGGGGAGACCCAGTACTTC
CDR3: CASSLVSDRGETQYF

D: TRBD2
V: TRBV6-1
J: TRBJ2-1
size: NA
DNA: TGTGCCAGCAGTGGTCCTTGGAGCGGGGGGGGGAATGAGCAGTTCTTC
CDR3: CASSGPWSGGGNEQFF

D: TRBD1
V: TRBV28
J: TRBJ2-7
size: NA
DNA: TGTGCCAGCACCACTGCAGGGGGATACGAGCAGTACTTC
CDR3: CASTTAGGYEQYF

D: NA
V: TRBV19
J: TRBJ1-2
size: few
DNA: TGTGCCAGTAAAAGGGGCTATGGCTACACCTTC
CDR3: CASKRGYGYTF

D: TRBD1
V: TRBV6-1
J: TRBJ2-5
size: once
DNA: TGTGCCAGCAGTGAGTGGACAGGGGGCAGGGCCCAGTACTTC
CDR3: CASSEWTGGRAQYF

D: NA
V: TRBV5-1
J: TRBJ1-2
size: NA
DNA: TGCGCCAGCAGCTTGGGCTGGGGGGGGTTCGATGGCTACACCTTC
CDR3: CASSLGWGGFDGYTF

D: TRBD2
V: TRBV11-2
J: TRBJ2-7
size: NA
DNA: TGTGCCAGCAGTAGACTAGCGGGAGTCTACGAGCAGTACTTC
CDR3: CASSRLAGVYEQYF

D: TRBD2
V: TRBV29-1
J: TRBJ2-5
size: NA
DNA: TGCAGCGTTGAAGGGGCGGGACTAGCGGGAGTTTGGCGCCAAGAGACCCAGTACTTC
CDR3: CSVEGAGLAGVWRQETQYF

D: NA
V: TRBV11-2
J: TRBJ2-7
size: NA
DNA: TGTGCCAGCAGCTTAGGCGGTTCGAGCTACGAGCAGTACTTC
CDR3: CASSLGGSSYEQYF

D: TRBD1
V: TRBV30
J: TRBJ1-2
size: NA
DNA: TGTGCCTGGAGATTACCAGGGGGTGGCTACACCTTC
CDR3: CAWRLPGGGYTF

D: TRBD1
V: TRBV5-5
J: TRBJ1-2
size: once
DNA: TGTGCCAGCAGCTGGACAGGGAGTTATGGCTACACCTTC
CDR3: CASSWTGSYGYTF

D: NA
V: TRBV7-2
J: TRBJ2-1
size: NA
DNA: TGTGCCAGCAGCTTGGGTAGCAGCCGAACGAATGAGCAGTTCTTC
CDR3: CASSLGSSRTNEQFF

D: NA
V: TRBV11-2
J: TRBJ2-5
size: NA
DNA: TGTGCCAGCAGCTCAGGCAGCCCAGAGACCCAGTACTTC
CDR3: CASSSGSPETQYF

D: NA
V: TRBV28
J: TRBJ2-5
size: NA
DNA: TGTGCCAGCAGTGAGACTAGAGCGAAGACCCAGTACTTC
CDR3: CASSETRAKTQYF

D: TRBD2
V: TRBV9
J: TRBJ2-1
size: NA
DNA: TGTGCCAGCACCAGACTAGCGGGGGCCCGGAGCTCCTACAATGAGCAGTTCTTC
CDR3: CASTRLAGARSSYNEQFF

D: NA
V: TRBV18
J: TRBJ2-5
size: once
DNA: TGTGCCAGCTCACCAAGAGCTCAGCGCTTGGAGACCCAGTACTTC
CDR3: CASSPRAQRLETQYF

D: NA
V: TRBV7-9
J: TRBJ1-2
size: NA
DNA: TGTGCCAGCAGCCTAGGGGCAGGCTATGGCTACACCTTC
CDR3: CASSLGAGYGYTF

D: NA
V: TRBV6-1
J: TRBJ1-1
size: many
DNA: TGTGCCAGCAGTGACAGTCGGGCTGAAGCTTTCTTT
CDR3: CASSDSRAEAFF

D: TRBD1
V: TRBV7-8
J: TRBJ1-2
size: NA
DNA: TGTGCCAGCAGCTGGACAGGGGGCCGGGGCTACACCTTC
CDR3: CASSWTGGRGYTF